The next 30 T cell receptor beta chains were all read from a single sample in a study of T cells in Graves' hyperthyroidism and ophthalmopathy. RNA transcripts gave rise to amplified TCR beta CDR3 regions. TCR CDR3 regions were first amplified by RT-PCR with HTBI primers. MiXCR was run by TCRdb on the multiplex PCR reads, yielding one entry per CDR3 protein. The sample shows 470,000 or so distinct CDR3 sequences, roughly 20% of them seen only once. Sequenced input: blood. All receptors come from a man aged 18 to 29 with Graves' hyperthyroidism.

The rearrangement links TRBV28 to TRBJ2-7; a possible D gene is TRBD2 (6 bases). The germline V gene encodes CDR1 MDHEN and CDR2 SYDVKM. The CDR3 runs 14 residues. Trimming left V 3 bases short and J 4 bases short, with 13 bases between. CDR3 nucleotides: TGTGCCAGCAGTTTTGGGAGGCGCCTGTACGAGCAGTACTTC. Translating gives CASSFGRRLYEQYF.

J is TRBJ1-1 and V is TRBV18; TRBD1 matches 7 bases. This CDR3 has 15 amino acids. J was trimmed by 1 base and V by 2 bases; bases with no gene match: 4. CDR1 and CDR2 (germline): KGHSH, LQKENI. CDR3 nucleotides: TGTGCCAGCTCACCAGGGAGGGACAGGAACACTGAAGCTTTCTTT. This gives the protein CASSPGRDRNTEAFF.

This chain connects TRBV20-1 to TRBJ1-2, with a weak D call TRBD1 (6 bases). V shed 2 bases and J shed 0 bases, with 16 bases lying between them. The CDR3 runs 16 residues. Germline V CDR1 and CDR2: DFQATT, SNEGSKA (reference sequence). Written as DNA, the CDR3 is TGCAGTGCTAGACCCTTTCAACAGGGTTCTAACTATGGCTACACCTTC. Translation gives CSARPFQQGSNYGYTF.

This clonotype was observed a few times. The rearrangement links TRBV20-1 to TRBJ1-2, with a possible D match to TRBD1 (6 bases). Germline assignment: CDR1 DFQATT and CDR2 SNEGSKA (reference sequence). This CDR3 is 11 amino acids long. V was trimmed by 2 bases and J by 5 bases, leaving 6 bases between them. DNA of the CDR3: TGCAGTGCTAGACAGGGGTATGGCTACACCTTC. Its translation: CSARQGYGYTF.

This clonotype came up many times. V and J are TRBV6-5 and TRBJ2-5, with D hard to call. CDR1 and CDR2 from the germline V gene are MNHEY and SVGAGI. The CDR3 length is 14 residues. Between the trimmed V and J ends, which lost 6 bases and 5 bases, there was a span of 16 bases. The CDR3 is CASRQRPDRETQYF. For the CDR3, the DNA is TGTGCCAGCAGACAAAGACCGGATCGGGAGACCCAGTACTTC.

This clonotype showed up many times. The J gene is TRBJ2-7, the V gene TRBV20-1; 9 bases match TRBD1. The V and J ends lost 3 bases and 4 bases, in that order; junction bases with no gene match: 4. The CDR3 sequence is 13 residues long. Germline loops: CDR1 DFQATT, CDR2 SNEGSKA (reference sequence). This CDR3 is CSARGGTGYEQYF. In nucleotides, the CDR3 is TGCAGTGCTAGGGGGGGGACAGGGTACGAGCAGTACTTC.

This clonotype has a count of ten or more. The chain recombines TRBV2 with TRBJ1-1; possible D gene TRBD1, 6 bases. Germline V CDR1 and CDR2: SNHLY, FYNNEI. Trimming cost V 3 bases and J 3 bases, with 11 bases left between them. The length of the CDR3 is 14 residues. CDR3 DNA: TGTGCCAGCAGTGATCGGGGGGCGTACACTGAAGCTTTCTTT. Protein: CASSDRGAYTEAFF. The complete variable domain, with remaining parts taken from reference TRBV2 and TRBJ1-1, reads EPEVTQTPSHQVTQMGQEVILRCVPISNHLYFYWYRQILGQKVEFLVSFYNNEISEKSEIFDDQFSVERPDGSNFTLKIRSTKLEDSAMYFCASSDRGAYTEAFFGQGTRLTVV.

The gene calls are TRBV11-2 and TRBJ2-2; maybe TRBD2 (7 bases). The CDR3 covers 17 residues. Germline V gene lookup returns CDR1 SGHAT and CDR2 FQNNGV. V was pared by 2 bases and J by 3 bases, with 16 bases between. The CDR3 DNA reads TGTGCCAGCAGCTTAAAAAGGGGGGGGAACTACACCGGGGAGCTGTTTTTT. Translating it yields CASSLKRGGNYTGELFF. Looking up the rest from reference TRBV11-2 and TRBJ2-2 gives the full variable domain: EAGVAQSPRYKIIEKRQSVAFWCNPISGHATLYWYQQILGQGPKLLIQFQNNGVVDDSQLPKDRFSAERLKGVDSTLKIQPAKLEDSAVYLCASSLKRGGNYTGELFFGEGSRLTVL.

The chain is built from TRBV6-2 or TRBV6-3 and TRBJ2-2; 9 nucleotides align to TRBD2. The V segment lost 7 bases and the J segment 0 bases; nucleotides outside the gene matches: 15. Germline assignment: CDR1 MNHEY and CDR2 SVGEGT. The CDR3 is 19 amino acids. CDR3 amino acids: CASTRGGLAGFANTGELFF. The CDR3 DNA reads TGTGCCAGCACCCGAGGTGGGCTAGCGGGGTTCGCGAACACCGGGGAGCTGTTTTTT.

The table lists this clonotype with many counts. The chain carries TRBV6-1 and TRBJ1-5, with D perhaps TRBD1 (5 bases). V lost 4 bases and J lost 0, with 10 bases in between. The V gene's germline CDR1 is MNHNS and CDR2 SASEGT. This CDR3 has 15 amino acids. This CDR3 is CASSGTPYSNQPQHF. The CDR3 nucleotides are TGTGCCAGCAGTGGGACACCGTATAGCAATCAGCCCCAGCATTTT.

This clonotype was seen at least ten times. V and J are TRBV4-1 and TRBJ1-1; tentative D call: TRBD1 (5 bases). CDR3 length: 14 amino acids. Germline CDR1 reads MGHRA; CDR2 reads YSYEKL. The V and J ends lost 4 bases and 4 bases respectively, with 13 bases between them. The CDR3 loop is CASSPLGAVTEAFF. CDR3 DNA sequence: TGCGCCAGCAGCCCCCTCGGGGCGGTCACTGAAGCTTTCTTT.

A single count supports this clonotype. CDR3 bases: TGTGCCAGCAGTTACCCCACACCGCTTGGGACTAGCGGGACCTACGAGCAGTACTTC. Translating it yields CASSYPTPLGTSGTYEQYF. The chain joins TRBV6-2 or TRBV6-3 to TRBJ2-7; 13 positions match TRBD2. The germline gives CDR1 MNHEY, CDR2 SVGEGT. Trimming at V came to 2 bases and at J to 2 bases, leaving 12 bases not matched to a gene. The CDR3 has 19 residues.

The chain couples TRBV19 to TRBJ2-7; 10 bases are shared with TRBD1. This CDR3 has 15 residues. Germline V gene sequence: CDR1 LNHDA, CDR2 SQIVND (reference sequence). Germline trimming cut 5 bases from V and 3 bases from J; bases unmatched to any gene: 7. The CDR3 bases are TGTGCCAGTAGTTTCGGGACAGGGGCTCACTACGAGCAGTACTTC. Translated: CASSFGTGAHYEQYF.

The CDR3 DNA follows: TGTGCCAGCAGCTTAGGACGCGGCCCTAGCCCTGGAGAGACCCAGTACTTC. Its protein is CASSLGRGPSPGETQYF. The chain joins TRBV11-2 to TRBJ2-5; the D gene is possibly TRBD2 (5 bases). The CDR3 runs 17 residues. CDR1 and CDR2 (germline): SGHAT, FQNNGV. The V end was cut by 1 base, the J end by 4 bases, with 19 bases between.

This clonotype has ten or more counts. This chain joins TRBV12-3 or TRBV12-4 and TRBJ2-5; D is possibly TRBD1 or TRBD2 (6 bases each). Trimming cost V 2 bases and J 5 bases, with 12 bases left between them. This CDR3 has 14 amino acids. The CDR3 reads CASSLSGGDETQYF. The CDR3, as DNA: TGTGCCAGCAGTTTATCCGGGGGCGACGAGACCCAGTACTTC.

The chain carries TRBV4-1 and TRBJ2-5; no firm D call. Germline-derived CDR1 and CDR2 are MGHRA and YSYEKL. Trimming took off 10 bases at V and 2 bases at J, with 14 bases between the two ends. The CDR3 runs 13 residues. CDR3 sequence reads: CATSRLIQETQYF. For the CDR3, the DNA is TGCGCCACCTCTCGACTGATACAAGAGACCCAGTACTTC.

This clonotype was seen only once. The V gene is TRBV7-3, the J gene TRBJ2-2, with D unclear. Trimming took 6 bases from V and 6 from J, leaving 14 bases between them. This CDR3 is 14 amino acids long. Germline values: CDR1 SGHTA, CDR2 FQGTGA. As DNA, the CDR3 is TGTGCCAGCAGTCCCACCGGGCGGTCCGGGGAGCTGTTTTTT. Translating gives CASSPTGRSGELFF.

This clonotype was detected ten times or more. The rearrangement uses TRBV19 and TRBJ2-7; D tentatively fits TRBD1 or TRBD2 (6 bases each). The germline V gene has CDR1 LNHDA and CDR2 SQIVND (reference sequence). CDR3 length: 13 amino acids. V was cut by 5 bases and J by 7 bases, with 15 bases left in between. The CDR3 sequence is CASSALGGKEQYF. The DNA of the CDR3 is TGTGCCAGTAGTGCGCTAGGGGGGAAAGAGCAGTACTTC.

Many counts were recorded for this clonotype. This chain joins TRBV19 and TRBJ1-5; D is ambiguous. Germline CDR1 is LNHDA and CDR2 is SQIVND (reference sequence). V shed 3 bases and J shed 5 bases, with 11 bases lying between them. CDR3 size: 14 residues. CDR3 DNA: TGTGCCAGTAGTATTCCCCGCGGTGATCAGCCCCAGCATTTT. Encoded protein: CASSIPRGDQPQHF. Based on the CDR3 plus reference TRBV19 and TRBJ1-5, the full variable domain is DGGITQSPKYLFRKEGQNVTLSCEQNLNHDAMYWYRQDPGQGLRLIYYSQIVNDFQKGDIAEGYSVSREKKESFPLTVTSAQKNPTAFYLCASSIPRGDQPQHFGDGTRLSIL.

The chain links TRBV5-1 to TRBJ2-2; D perhaps matches TRBD2 (6 bases). CDR1 SGHRS and CDR2 YFSETQ come from the germline V gene. This CDR3 is built from 15 residues. V was trimmed by 1 base and J by 6 bases, leaving 13 bases between them. CDR3 loop: CASSLTGGTAGELFF. For the CDR3, the DNA is TGCGCCAGCAGCTTGACAGGAGGGACCGCCGGGGAGCTGTTTTTT.

In this sample, this clonotype turned up a few times. The chain carries TRBV9 and TRBJ2-5; D possibly matches TRBD1 or TRBD2 (5 bases each). Deletions cut 3 bases from V and 5 bases from J, with 17 bases between. Germline CDR1 and CDR2: SGDLS and YYNGEE. The CDR3 totals 15 residues. CDR3 nucleotides: TGTGCCAGCAGCGCCGGGACCCTCGTCGAGGAGACCCAGTACTTC. Translated, it gives CASSAGTLVEETQYF.

The sample holds many counts of this clonotype. V usage is TRBV5-1 and J usage is TRBJ1-1; D unclear. Per the germline V gene, CDR1 is SGHRS and CDR2 is YFSETQ. Trimming shortened V by 4 bases and J by 6 bases, and 13 bases separated the two germline ends. The CDR3 runs 13 residues. The CDR3 nucleotides read TGCGCCAGCAGCACATGGGTTGGGGCTGAAGCTTTCTTT. Translated: CASSTWVGAEAFF. Full variable domain (outside the CDR3, taken from reference TRBV5-1 and TRBJ1-1): KAGVTQTPRYLIKTRGQQVTLSCSPISGHRSVSWYQQTPGQGLQFLFEYFSETQRNKGNFPGRFSGRQFSNSRSEMNVSTLELGDSALYLCASSTWVGAEAFFGQGTRLTVV.

CDR3 bases: TGTGCCAGCAGTTACGAGACTAGCGGGAACTCCTACGAGCAGTACTTC. Its translation is CASSYETSGNSYEQYF. The chain couples TRBV6-5 to TRBJ2-7; 11 nucleotides match TRBD2. Unmatched junction bases numbered 3, after V lost 2 bases and J lost 0 bases. Germline lookup yields CDR1 MNHEY and CDR2 SVGAGI. The CDR3 has 16 amino acids.

J is TRBJ1-5 and V is TRBV18; D remains ambiguous. V was clipped by 3 bases and J by 0 bases, with 9 bases between them. There are 15 residues in the CDR3. Per germline, CDR1 KGHSH and CDR2 LQKENI. CDR3 nucleotide sequence: TGTGCCAGCTCACCGTCTCCTGATAGCAATCAGCCCCAGCATTTT. Its translation: CASSPSPDSNQPQHF.

This clonotype was counted a few times. This sequence joins TRBV12-3 or TRBV12-4 and TRBJ1-2; D is unclear. Trimming cost V 3 bases and J 2 bases, with 13 bases left between them. This CDR3 spans 15 amino acids. CDR3 coding DNA: TGTGCCAGCAGTTTTGTCATAATTTGGAACTATGGCTACACCTTC. Residues: CASSFVIIWNYGYTF.

Many counts were recorded for this clonotype. V is TRBV7-2 and J is TRBJ1-2; 7 nucleotides align to TRBD1. V was clipped by 4 bases and J by 2 bases; unmatched bases: 7. This CDR3 has 15 residues. CDR1 is SGHTA and CDR2 is FQGNSA in the germline V gene. CDR3 sequence (DNA): TGTGCCAGCAGCTCCCCTCGACAGGGCAACTATGGCTACACCTTC. It codes for CASSSPRQGNYGYTF.

This clonotype appeared many times. This chain joins TRBV9 and TRBJ2-5, with D perhaps given as TRBD1 or TRBD2 (5 bases each). This CDR3 contains 13 residues. V lost 4 bases and J lost 3, with 10 bases in between. Per germline, CDR1 SGDLS and CDR2 YYNGEE. CDR3 amino acids: CASSRDLKETQYF. The DNA of the CDR3 is TGTGCCAGCAGCCGGGACCTTAAAGAGACCCAGTACTTC.

In its sample, this clonotype was seen many times. The chain carries TRBV9 and TRBJ2-5; 13 positions agree with TRBD2. The CDR3 consists of 15 residues. The V gene's germline CDR1 is SGDLS and CDR2 YYNGEE. V gave up 3 bases and J gave up 5 bases; unmatched junction bases: 4. The DNA of the CDR3 is TGTGCCAGCAGCGCCGGGACTAGCGGGAAGGAGACCCAGTACTTC. It is translated as CASSAGTSGKETQYF.

This clonotype turned up a few times. The chain recombines TRBV20-1 with TRBJ2-7; 9 bases fit TRBD2. CDR3 length: 14 residues. Germline assignment: CDR1 DFQATT and CDR2 SNEGSKA (reference sequence). V dropped 3 bases and J dropped 2; count of bases not matched to a gene: 5. The CDR3 DNA reads TGCAGTGCTAGCGGGGGCGGGGGGGCCTACGAGCAGTACTTC. Protein sequence: CSASGGGGAYEQYF.

A single count supports this clonotype. The V and J genes are TRBV6-1 and TRBJ1-1, with D possibly being TRBD1 (6 bases). Deletions cut 6 bases from V and 7 bases from J, with 12 bases between. Germline V gives CDR1 MNHNS, CDR2 SASEGT. CDR3 length: 12 residues. In DNA form, the CDR3 reads TGTGCCAGCAGCGTTGGACAGTATGAAGCTTTCTTT. This encodes CASSVGQYEAFF.